Shown below are 5 T cell receptor beta chains from a single sample sequenced in a study of cytomegalovirus exposure and HLA in healthy donors. A multiplex PCR was run with 60 Vbeta primers and 13 Jbeta primers. Assay used: immunoSEQ multiplex PCR; TCRdb lists only in-frame clones, some missing. The sample carries about 190,000 clones, 85% recorded once. Sequencing was done on a sample of PBMCs. These receptors came from a boy aged 2-9 years in good health and CMV-seronegative.

This chain connects TRBV27 to TRBJ1-1, with TRBD1 matching over 7 bases. Trimming took 0 bases from V and 4 from J; bases not matched to a gene: 5. Germline-derived CDR1 and CDR2 are MNHEY and SMNVEV (reference sequence). CDR3 length: 15 residues. The CDR3 is CASSLSRGRLTEAFF. In DNA, the CDR3 is TGTGCCAGCAGTTTATCTAGGGGGCGCCTCACTGAAGCTTTCTTT.

This clone was seen just once. The V gene is TRBV5-8, the J gene TRBJ2-7; the D gene is possibly TRBD2 (6 bases). Trimming shortened V by 3 bases and J by 7 bases, and 20 bases separated the two germline ends. CDR1 and CDR2 (germline): SGHTS, YDEGEE. CDR3 length: 15 amino acids. The CDR3 here is CASSWRGRDIFEQYV. The CDR3 nucleotides read TGTGCCAGCAGCTGGAGAGGGCGGGATATTTTTGAGCAGTACGTC.

This chain uses TRBV10-1 with TRBJ2-5; 13 bases are a match to TRBD2. The germline CDR1 and CDR2 sequences are WNHNN and SYGVQD (reference sequence). V was clipped by 6 bases and J by 5 bases; unmatched bases: 6. This CDR3 comprises 15 residues. The CDR3 coding sequence is TGCGCCAGCAGCCGGACTAGCGGGGGCCTGGAGACCCAGTACTTC. Translating gives CASSRTSGGLETQYF.

The chain combines TRBV30 with TRBJ2-2; perhaps TRBD2 as D (6 bases). V lost 6 bases and J lost 3, with 14 bases in between. This CDR3 has 14 amino acids. CDR1 and CDR2 from the germline V gene are GTSNPN and SVGIG (reference sequence). CDR3 residues: CACRLAGYTGELFF. The DNA of the CDR3 is TGTGCCTGCAGATTGGCGGGGTACACCGGGGAGCTGTTTTTT.

This clone turned up a few times. The J gene is TRBJ2-2, the V gene TRBV6-1, with D hard to call. This CDR3 is built from 14 residues. Per germline, CDR1 MNHNS and CDR2 SASEGT. V dropped 10 bases and J dropped 2 bases, with 14 bases sitting between them. CDR3 sequence reads: CATTPRSNTGELFF. The DNA for the CDR3 is TGTGCCACCACCCCGCGGAGTAACACCGGGGAGCTGTTTTTT.